The present entry profiles one T cell receptor beta chain with its context. Seattle-derived patients entered the study during active infection and were followed longitudinally. CDR3 length: 16 residues. J was trimmed by 3 bases and V by 6 bases; bases with no gene match: 6. The germline V gene has CDR1 SNHLY and CDR2 FYNNEI. Under the authors' procedure: Reference gene primer amplification gave nucleated cell count estimates. TCRdb's copy holds only in-frame clones and misses some; the assay was immunoSEQ multiplex PCR. That table is the source of V, J and clone size, and D and trimming were worked out from the DNA. The sample carries over 200,000 clones, roughly 92% recorded once. The data originate from a study of blood T cell repertoires in COVID-19. In the study overall: PBMCs, B-cell-depleted T cells, or T cells provided the cDNA or gDNA that made up the material.

The TCR sequence derives from a man in his 60s with COVID-19, enrolled during active disease. The specimen sequenced was peripheral blood. The gene calls are TRBV2 and TRBJ2-7, with TRBD2 matching over 15 bases. CDR3 protein: CASSGTSGGPHYEQYF. The DNA of the CDR3 is TGTGCCAGCAGCGGGACTAGCGGGGGGCCTCACTACGAGCAGTACTTC.